Shown below are 17 T cell receptor beta chains from a single sample sequenced in a study of T cell responses to AZD1222 COVID-19 vaccine. Generated by immunoSEQ multiplex PCR, the TCRdb table keeps only in-frame clones and is missing some. This sample has roughly 190,000 clones, with 93% found just once. Sample: peripheral blood, taken on day 0 of AZD1222 vaccination. These receptors were taken from an adult in good health.

The genes are TRBV18 and TRBJ1-1, with D uncertain. The germline V gene has CDR1 KGHSH and CDR2 LQKENI. V lost 1 base and J lost 0, with 9 bases in between. This CDR3 is built from 15 residues. The CDR3 sequence is CASSPQKTVNTEAFF. The CDR3 nucleotides are TGTGCCAGCTCACCACAAAAGACGGTGAACACTGAAGCTTTCTTT.

The table lists this clone with a few counts. This chain joins TRBV6-6 and TRBJ2-1; TRBD1 agrees at 7 bases. This CDR3 contains 15 residues. J lost 3 bases, V lost 6 bases, and 8 bases had no gene match. Germline V lookup: CDR1 MNHNY, CDR2 SVGAGI (reference sequence). CDR3 coding DNA: TGTGCCAGCAGAGCATGGGACAGCAACTACAATGAGCAGTTCTTC. Its protein is CASRAWDSNYNEQFF.

The rearrangement links TRBV2 to TRBJ1-5, with D perhaps TRBD1 (5 bases). CDR3 size: 14 residues. Trimming left V 7 bases short and J 1 base short, with 11 bases between. Germline CDR1 reads SNHLY; CDR2 reads FYNNEI. CDR3 loop: CASNGGLSNQPQHF. Here the CDR3 DNA reads TGTGCCAGCAATGGGGGATTGAGCAATCAGCCCCAGCATTTT. The full variable domain, in which reference TRBV2 and TRBJ1-5 provide the parts outside the CDR3, is EPEVTQTPSHQVTQMGQEVILRCVPISNHLYFYWYRQILGQKVEFLVSFYNNEISEKSEIFDDQFSVERPDGSNFTLKIRSTKLEDSAMYFCASNGGLSNQPQHFGDGTRLSIL.

The chain has TRBV5-1 and TRBJ2-7; D may be TRBD2 (5 bases). CDR3 size: 15 residues. Deletions cut 2 bases from V and 7 bases from J, with 19 bases between. CDR1 and CDR2 from the germline V gene are SGHRS and YFSETQ. Here the CDR3 DNA reads TGCGCCAGCAGCTTTAGCGAGGCGGGCTCTGGAGAGCAGTACTTC. Translating gives CASSFSEAGSGEQYF.

This sequence joins TRBV11-2 and TRBJ1-1; 9 bases agree with TRBD1. The CDR3 length is 14 residues. V trimming: 5 bases; J trimming: 4 bases; junction bases outside the gene matches: 5. Germline V gives CDR1 SGHAT, CDR2 FQNNGV. CDR3: CASSPQQGATEAFF. In DNA form, the CDR3 reads TGTGCCAGCAGCCCCCAACAGGGGGCCACTGAAGCTTTCTTT.

This sequence joins TRBV5-1 and TRBJ1-1; D is possibly TRBD1 (5 bases). With 4 bases removed from V and 4 bases from J, the gap between germline ends came to 17 bases. The CDR3 extends over 15 amino acids. Germline V CDR1 and CDR2: SGHRS, YFSETQ. As DNA, the CDR3 is TGCGCCAGCAGCCCATCCCTAGGGGCCATCACTGAAGCTTTCTTT. It encodes CASSPSLGAITEAFF.

The V and J genes are TRBV12-3 or TRBV12-4 and TRBJ1-1, with D perhaps TRBD1 (5 bases). With 7 bases removed from V and 4 bases from J, the gap between germline ends came to 13 bases. This CDR3 has 13 amino acids. In nucleotides, the CDR3 is TGTGCCAGCATAGAGGGGAAGGGCACTGAAGCTTTCTTT. This sequence encodes CASIEGKGTEAFF.

This clone was observed once. The CDR3 DNA reads TGTGCCAGCAGCCCCAGTTACATACGGAGGAACCAAGAGACCCAGTACTTC. It yields the protein CASSPSYIRRNQETQYF. The V gene is TRBV7-6, the J gene TRBJ2-5; maybe TRBD2 (5 bases). Germline V CDR1 and CDR2: SGHVS, FNYEAQ. V shed 5 bases and J shed 0 bases, with 19 bases lying between them. CDR3 length: 17 amino acids.

The chain uses TRBV2 and TRBJ2-3, with 8 bases matching TRBD2. The CDR3 covers 19 residues. Germline CDR1 is SNHLY and CDR2 is FYNNEI. The junction had 14 bases not matched to a gene; V was cut back by 3 bases and J by 0 bases. The CDR3 DNA is TGTGCCAGCAGTGACAGGGCGGGGGGTCGAATCACTAGCACAGATACGCAGTATTTT. Translation: CASSDRAGGRITSTDTQYF. Combining the CDR3 with reference TRBV2 and TRBJ2-3 gives the whole variable domain EPEVTQTPSHQVTQMGQEVILRCVPISNHLYFYWYRQILGQKVEFLVSFYNNEISEKSEIFDDQFSVERPDGSNFTLKIRSTKLEDSAMYFCASSDRAGGRITSTDTQYFGPGTRLTVL.

The V call is TRBV3-1 (or the pseudogene TRBV3-2), the J call TRBJ1-1; D is undetermined. Germline V gene sequence: CDR1 LGHDT, CDR2 YNNKEL (reference sequence). The CDR3 has 15 residues. Trimming stripped 1 base from V and 5 bases from J, with 14 bases between. The CDR3 bases are TGTGCCAGCAGCCAAGTGGCAAGCGAGGGTACTGAAGCTTTCTTT. Amino acids: CASSQVASEGTEAFF.

This chain joins TRBV4-2 and TRBJ2-1, with D perhaps matching TRBD1 (6 bases). Germline values: CDR1 LGHNA, CDR2 YNFKEQ. The V and J ends lost 2 bases and 8 bases respectively, with 13 bases between them. This CDR3 has 14 amino acids. The DNA for the CDR3 is TGTGCCAGCAGCCAAAGGACAGTTCTGGATGAGCAGTTCTTC. Translated: CASSQRTVLDEQFF.

The rearrangement uses TRBV19 and TRBJ2-2, with 7 bases that match TRBD1. This CDR3 has 13 amino acids. V was clipped by 6 bases and J by 7 bases; unmatched bases: 5. Germline V CDR1 and CDR2: LNHDA, SQIVND (reference sequence). The CDR3 DNA reads as TGTGCCAGTAGCGGGACAGTTGTCGGGGAGCTGTTTTTT. Protein sequence: CASSGTVVGELFF.

CDR3 nucleotides: TGTGCCAGCCGGGACCTCCGATCGGTGGCTTTCTTT. Its translation is CASRDLRSVAFF. The chain employs TRBV19 and TRBJ1-1, with a weak D call TRBD1 (5 bases). From germline, CDR1 is LNHDA and CDR2 SQIVND (reference sequence). The CDR3 spans 12 residues. V was pared by 9 bases and J by 11 bases, with 19 bases between.

The gene calls are TRBV4-1 and TRBJ1-5; no reliable D call. There are 13 residues in the CDR3. Trimming stripped 0 bases from V and 13 bases from J, with 13 bases between. The germline V gene has CDR1 MGHRA and CDR2 YSYEKL. The CDR3 DNA reads TGCGCCAGCAGCCAAGATTGGGCAGAGCTTCAGCATTTT. This gives the protein CASSQDWAELQHF.

The rearrangement links TRBV10-1 to TRBJ1-2, with 8 bases that match TRBD1. Germline V gives CDR1 WNHNN, CDR2 SYGVQD (reference sequence). J lost 1 base, V lost 0 bases, and 13 bases had no gene match. The CDR3 is 19 amino acids. CDR3 nucleotide sequence: TGCGCCAGCAGTGAGTCCGTGGGACGGCCAGGGGGCCTTAACTATGGCTACACCTTC. Residues: CASSESVGRPGGLNYGYTF.

The genes are TRBV18 and TRBJ1-3, with 8 nucleotides matching TRBD1. This CDR3 contains 18 residues. Germline V gives CDR1 KGHSH, CDR2 LQKENI. J gave up 0 bases and V 8 bases, and 15 bases lay outside the gene matches. CDR3 DNA sequence: TGTGCCAGCCCTAAGCAGGGGGACAGGCCGAGCTCTGGAAACACCATATATTTT. This sequence encodes CASPKQGDRPSSGNTIYF.

V gene TRBV6-5 combines with J gene TRBJ2-1; tentative D call: TRBD1 (5 bases). V was trimmed by 2 bases and J by 4 bases, leaving 12 bases between them. This CDR3 region has 15 residues. Germline values: CDR1 MNHEY, CDR2 SVGAGI. CDR3 coding DNA: TGTGCCAGCAGTTACCAGGGTAGTAGGTACAATGAGCAGTTCTTC. Translated, it gives CASSYQGSRYNEQFF.